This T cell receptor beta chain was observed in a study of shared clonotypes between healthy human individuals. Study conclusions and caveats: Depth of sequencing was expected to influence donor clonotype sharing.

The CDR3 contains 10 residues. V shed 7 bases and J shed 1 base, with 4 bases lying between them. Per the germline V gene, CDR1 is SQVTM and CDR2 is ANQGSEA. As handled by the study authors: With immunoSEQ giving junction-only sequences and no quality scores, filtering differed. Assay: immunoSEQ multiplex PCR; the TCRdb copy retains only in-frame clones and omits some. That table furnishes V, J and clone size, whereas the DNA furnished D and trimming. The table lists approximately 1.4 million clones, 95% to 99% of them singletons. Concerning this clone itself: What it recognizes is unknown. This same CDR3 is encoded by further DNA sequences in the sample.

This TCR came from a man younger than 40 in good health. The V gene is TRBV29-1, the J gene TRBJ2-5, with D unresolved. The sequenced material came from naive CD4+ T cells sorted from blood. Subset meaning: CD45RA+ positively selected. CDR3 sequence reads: CSGAQETQYF. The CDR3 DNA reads TGCAGCGGAGCCCAAGAGACCCAGTACTTC.